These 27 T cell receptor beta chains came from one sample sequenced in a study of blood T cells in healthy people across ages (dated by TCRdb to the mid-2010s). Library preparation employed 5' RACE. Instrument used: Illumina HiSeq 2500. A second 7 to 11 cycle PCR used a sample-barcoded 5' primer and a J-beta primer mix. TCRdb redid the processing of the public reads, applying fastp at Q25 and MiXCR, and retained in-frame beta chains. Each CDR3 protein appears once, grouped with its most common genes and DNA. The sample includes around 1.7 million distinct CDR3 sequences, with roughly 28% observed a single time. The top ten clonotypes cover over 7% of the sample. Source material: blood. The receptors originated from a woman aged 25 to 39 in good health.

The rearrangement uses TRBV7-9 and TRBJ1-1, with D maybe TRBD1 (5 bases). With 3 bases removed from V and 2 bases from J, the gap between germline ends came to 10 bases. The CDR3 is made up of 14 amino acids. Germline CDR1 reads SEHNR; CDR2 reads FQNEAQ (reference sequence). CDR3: CASSFLTENTEAFF. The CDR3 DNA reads TGTGCCAGCAGCTTTCTGACAGAAAACACTGAAGCTTTCTTT.

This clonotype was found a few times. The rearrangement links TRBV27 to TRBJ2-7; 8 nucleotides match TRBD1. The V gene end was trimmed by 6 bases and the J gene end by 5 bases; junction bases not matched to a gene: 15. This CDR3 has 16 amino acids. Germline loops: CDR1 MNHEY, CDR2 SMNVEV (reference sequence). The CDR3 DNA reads TGTGCCAGCAGCCCTGGGGGCGGGCAGGGGGCGAACGAGCAGTACTTC. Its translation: CASSPGGGQGANEQYF.

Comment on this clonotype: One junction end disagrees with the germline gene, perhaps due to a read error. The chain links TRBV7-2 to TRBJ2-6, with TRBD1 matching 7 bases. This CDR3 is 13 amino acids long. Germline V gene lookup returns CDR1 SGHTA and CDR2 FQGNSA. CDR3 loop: CASRLQGYNVRTF. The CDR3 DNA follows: TGTGCCAGCCGACTACAGGGGTACAACGTCCGGACTTTC.

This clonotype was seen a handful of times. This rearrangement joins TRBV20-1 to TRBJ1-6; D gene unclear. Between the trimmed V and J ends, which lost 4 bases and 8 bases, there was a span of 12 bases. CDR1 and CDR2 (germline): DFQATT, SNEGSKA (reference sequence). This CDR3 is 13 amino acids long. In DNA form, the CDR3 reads TGCAGTGCTAAATTCGGCTTGGATTCACCCCTCCACTTT. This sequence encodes CSAKFGLDSPLHF.

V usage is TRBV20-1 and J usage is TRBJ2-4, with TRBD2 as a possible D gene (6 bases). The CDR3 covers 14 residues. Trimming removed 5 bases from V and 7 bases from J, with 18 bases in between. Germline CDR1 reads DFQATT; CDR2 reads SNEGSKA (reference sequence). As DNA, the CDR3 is TGCAGTGCTTACCCACCCGGGACTGGGAACATTCAGTACTTC. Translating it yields CSAYPPGTGNIQYF.

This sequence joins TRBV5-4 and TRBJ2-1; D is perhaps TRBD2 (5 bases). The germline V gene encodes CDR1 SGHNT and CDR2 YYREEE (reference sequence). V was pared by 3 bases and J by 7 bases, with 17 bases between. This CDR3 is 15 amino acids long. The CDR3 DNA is TGTGCCAGCAGCTCTAGCCCCCCTAGCCTGAATGAGCAGTTCTTC. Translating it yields CASSSSPPSLNEQFF.

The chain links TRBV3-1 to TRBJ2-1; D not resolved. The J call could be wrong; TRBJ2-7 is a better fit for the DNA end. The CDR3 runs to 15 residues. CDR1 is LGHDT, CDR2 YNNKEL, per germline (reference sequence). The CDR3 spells CASSQDISSYNEQYF. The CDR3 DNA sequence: TGTGCCAGCAGCCAAGATATATCTTCATACAATGAGCAGTACTTC.

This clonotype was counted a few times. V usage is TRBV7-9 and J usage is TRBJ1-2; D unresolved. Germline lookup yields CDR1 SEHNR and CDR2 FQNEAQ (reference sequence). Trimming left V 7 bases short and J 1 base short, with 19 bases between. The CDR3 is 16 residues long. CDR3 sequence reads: CASTSGPIIYNYGYTF. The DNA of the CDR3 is TGTGCCAGCACCTCCGGGCCAATCATCTATAACTATGGCTACACCTTC.

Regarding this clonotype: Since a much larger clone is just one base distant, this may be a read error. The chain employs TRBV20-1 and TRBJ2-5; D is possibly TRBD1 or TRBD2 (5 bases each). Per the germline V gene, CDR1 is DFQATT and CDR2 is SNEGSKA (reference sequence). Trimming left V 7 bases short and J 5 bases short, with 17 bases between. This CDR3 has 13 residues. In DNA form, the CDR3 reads TGCAGTGTCGTAGGACGGGGCGGGGAGACCCAGTACTTC. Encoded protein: CSVVGRGGETQYF.

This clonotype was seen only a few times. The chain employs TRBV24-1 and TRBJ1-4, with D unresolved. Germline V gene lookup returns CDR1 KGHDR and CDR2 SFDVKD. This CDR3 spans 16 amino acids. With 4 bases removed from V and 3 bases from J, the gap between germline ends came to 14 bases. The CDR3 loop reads CATSEPADRSNEKLFF. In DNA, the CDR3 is TGTGCCACCAGTGAACCGGCGGACCGATCTAATGAAAAACTGTTTTTT.

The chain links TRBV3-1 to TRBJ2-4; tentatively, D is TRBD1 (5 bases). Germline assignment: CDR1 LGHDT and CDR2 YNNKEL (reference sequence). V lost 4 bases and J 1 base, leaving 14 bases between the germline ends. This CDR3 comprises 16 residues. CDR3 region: CASSPRTNGAKNIQYF. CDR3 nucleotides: TGTGCCAGCAGCCCCCGGACAAATGGGGCCAAAAACATTCAGTACTTC.

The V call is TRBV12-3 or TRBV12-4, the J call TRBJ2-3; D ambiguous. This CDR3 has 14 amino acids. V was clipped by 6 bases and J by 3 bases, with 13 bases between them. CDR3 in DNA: TGTGCCAGCAGGATTGGGGTAGGAACAGATACGCAGTATTTT. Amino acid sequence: CASRIGVGTDTQYF.

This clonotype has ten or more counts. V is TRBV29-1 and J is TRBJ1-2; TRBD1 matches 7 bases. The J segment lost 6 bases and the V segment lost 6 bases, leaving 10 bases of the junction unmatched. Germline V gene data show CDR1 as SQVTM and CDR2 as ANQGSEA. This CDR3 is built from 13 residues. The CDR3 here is CSVGRGRGNGYTF. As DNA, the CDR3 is TGCAGCGTCGGTAGGGGCAGGGGGAATGGCTACACCTTC.

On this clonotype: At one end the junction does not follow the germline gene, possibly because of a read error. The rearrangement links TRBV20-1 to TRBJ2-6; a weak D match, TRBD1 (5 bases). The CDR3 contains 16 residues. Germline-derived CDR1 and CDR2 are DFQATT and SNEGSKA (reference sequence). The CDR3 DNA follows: TGCAGTGCTAGACGTTTACAGCCCTCTGGGGCCAACGTCCGGACTTTC. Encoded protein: CSARRLQPSGANVRTF.

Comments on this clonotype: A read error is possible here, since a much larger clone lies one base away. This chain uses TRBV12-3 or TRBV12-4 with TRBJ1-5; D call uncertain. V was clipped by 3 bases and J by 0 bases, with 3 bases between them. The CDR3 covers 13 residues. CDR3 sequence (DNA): TGTGCCAGCAGTTTTCATAGCAATCAGCCCCAGCATTTT. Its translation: CASSFHSNQPQHF.

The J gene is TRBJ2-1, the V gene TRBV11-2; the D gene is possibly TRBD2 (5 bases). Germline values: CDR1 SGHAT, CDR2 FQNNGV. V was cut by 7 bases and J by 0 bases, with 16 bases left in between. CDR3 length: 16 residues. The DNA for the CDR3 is TGTGCCAGCAAGGGAGTCTCGGCGAGCTCCTACAATGAGCAGTTCTTC. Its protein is CASKGVSASSYNEQFF.

The chain's CDR3 is CASTEDRAETQYF. CDR3 nucleotides: TGTGCCAGCACGGAAGACAGGGCAGAGACCCAGTACTTC. The chain has TRBV7-2 and TRBJ2-5; TRBD1 matches at 7 bases. CDR3 length: 13 residues. Germline values: CDR1 SGHTA, CDR2 FQGNSA. V lost 7 bases and J lost 4; bases outside the gene matches: 6.

CDR3 bases: TGTGCCAGCCGTAGGACTAGCGGGATGGACTATGAGCAGTTCTTC. This gives the protein CASRRTSGMDYEQFF. The chain is built from TRBV12-3 or TRBV12-4 and TRBJ2-1; TRBD2 matches 12 bases. The CDR3 has 15 residues. V dropped 8 bases and J dropped 8; count of bases not matched to a gene: 10.

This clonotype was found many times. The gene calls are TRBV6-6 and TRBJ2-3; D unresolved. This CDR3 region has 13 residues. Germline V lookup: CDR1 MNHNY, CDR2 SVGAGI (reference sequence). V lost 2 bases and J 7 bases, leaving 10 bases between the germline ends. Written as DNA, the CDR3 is TGTGCCAGCAGTTACCGAGACTTTTATACGCAGTATTTT. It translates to CASSYRDFYTQYF.

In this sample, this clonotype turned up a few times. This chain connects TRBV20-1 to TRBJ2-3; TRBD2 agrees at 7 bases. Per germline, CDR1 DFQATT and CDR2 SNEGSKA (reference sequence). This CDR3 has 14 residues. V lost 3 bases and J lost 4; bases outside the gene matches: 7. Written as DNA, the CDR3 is TGCAGTGCTAGTTCTCGGGGGGTGGCAGATACGCAGTATTTT. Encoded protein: CSASSRGVADTQYF.

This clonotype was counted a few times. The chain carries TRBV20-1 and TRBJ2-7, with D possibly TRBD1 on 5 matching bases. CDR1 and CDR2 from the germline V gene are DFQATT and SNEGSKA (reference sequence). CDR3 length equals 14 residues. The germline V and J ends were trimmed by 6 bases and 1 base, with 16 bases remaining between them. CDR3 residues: CSAGPPRASYEQYF. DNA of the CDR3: TGCAGTGCAGGCCCCCCCAGGGCATCCTACGAGCAGTACTTC.

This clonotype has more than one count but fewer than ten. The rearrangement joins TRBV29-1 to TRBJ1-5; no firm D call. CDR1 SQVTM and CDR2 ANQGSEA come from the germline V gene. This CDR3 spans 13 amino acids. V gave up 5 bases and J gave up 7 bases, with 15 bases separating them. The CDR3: CSVSVGIRQPQHF. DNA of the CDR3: TGCAGCGTTAGTGTAGGGATAAGGCAGCCCCAGCATTTT.

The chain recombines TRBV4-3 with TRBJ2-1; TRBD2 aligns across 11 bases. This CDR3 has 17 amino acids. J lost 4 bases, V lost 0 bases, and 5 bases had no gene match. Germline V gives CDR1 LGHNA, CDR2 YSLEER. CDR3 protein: CASSQDTTSGIYNEQFF. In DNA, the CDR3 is TGCGCCAGCAGCCAAGATACGACTAGCGGGATTTACAATGAGCAGTTCTTC.

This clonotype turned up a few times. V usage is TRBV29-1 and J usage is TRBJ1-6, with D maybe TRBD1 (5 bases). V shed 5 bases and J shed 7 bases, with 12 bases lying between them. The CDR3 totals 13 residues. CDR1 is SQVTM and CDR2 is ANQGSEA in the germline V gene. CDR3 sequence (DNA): TGCAGCGTTCGCACCGGGGCCAATTCACCCCTCCACTTT. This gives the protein CSVRTGANSPLHF. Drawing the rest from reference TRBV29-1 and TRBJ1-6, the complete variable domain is SAVISQKPSRDICQRGTSLTIQCQVDSQVTMMFWYRQQPGQSLTLIATANQGSEATYESGFVIDKFPISRPNLTFSTLTVSNMSPEDSSIYLCSVRTGANSPLHFGNGTRLTVT.

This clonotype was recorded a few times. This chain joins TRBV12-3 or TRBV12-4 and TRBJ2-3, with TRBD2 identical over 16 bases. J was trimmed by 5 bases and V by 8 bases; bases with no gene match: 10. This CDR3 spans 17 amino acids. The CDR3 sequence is CASGGLAGGQSRDTQYF. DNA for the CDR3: TGTGCCAGCGGGGGACTAGCGGGAGGGCAGAGTAGAGATACGCAGTATTTT.

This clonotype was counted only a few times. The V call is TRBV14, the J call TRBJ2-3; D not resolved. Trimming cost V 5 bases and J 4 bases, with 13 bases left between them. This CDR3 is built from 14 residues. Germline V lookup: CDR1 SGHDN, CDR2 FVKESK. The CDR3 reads CASSMWLSADTQYF. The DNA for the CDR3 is TGTGCCAGCAGCATGTGGTTGAGCGCAGATACGCAGTATTTT.

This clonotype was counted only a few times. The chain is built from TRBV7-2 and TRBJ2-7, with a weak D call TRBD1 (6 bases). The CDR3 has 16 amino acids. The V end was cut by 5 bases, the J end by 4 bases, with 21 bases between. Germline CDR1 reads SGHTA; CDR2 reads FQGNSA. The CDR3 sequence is CASSQFGSDRIYEQYF. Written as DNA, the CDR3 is TGTGCCAGCAGCCAATTTGGCTCGGACAGAATATACGAGCAGTACTTC. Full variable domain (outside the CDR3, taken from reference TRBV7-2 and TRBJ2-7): GAGVSQSPSNKVTEKGKDVELRCDPISGHTALYWYRQSLGQGLEFLIYFQGNSAPDKSGLPSDRFSAERTGGSVSTLTIQRTQQEDSAVYLCASSQFGSDRIYEQYFGPGTRLTVT.